This T cell receptor (beta chain) was recorded in a study of T cells and Merkel cell carcinoma outcomes. With respect to this clone: Its antigen remains unknown.

Overall study findings and caveats: Merkel cell carcinoma outcomes were reportedly predicted by repertoire and T-cell density.

Libraries were prepared by immunoSEQ multiplex PCR; TCRdb keeps only in-frame clonotypes and omits some of them. The sample shows roughly 14,000 clones, around 87% of them seen only once. Trimming left V 7 bases short and J 2 bases short, with 16 bases between. Germline V gives CDR1 LNHDA, CDR2 SQIVND (reference sequence). CDR3 length: 15 amino acids. The TCR originated in a human donor with Merkel cell carcinoma. Sequenced sample: tumor tissue from Merkel cell carcinoma. This chain links TRBV19 with TRBJ2-3; possible D gene TRBD2, 6 bases. CDR3 sequence: CASKAAGLNTDTQYF. CDR3 DNA sequence: TGTGCCAGTAAGGCGGCGGGACTTAACACAGATACGCAGTATTTT.